A selection of T cell receptor beta chains follows, all from one sample in a study of blood T cell repertoires in COVID-19. Profiled with immunoSEQ multiplex PCR; TCRdb holds only in-frame clones, not every one. The profile shows around 250,000 clones, about 89% of them singletons. Sequenced material: PBMCs or T cells enriched from blood (not recorded which). The receptors were gathered from a woman in her thirties who had recovered from COVID-19. The CDR3 runs from the conserved cysteine through the conserved F or W. D genes are given only for firm matches.

d_call v_call cdr3_aa
- TRBV11-2 CASSSTTLAGTDTQYF
TRBD1 TRBV7-2 CASSLGTGYNEQFF
- TRBV6-2/TRBV6-3 CASSLGGDTEAFF
TRBD1 TRBV11-2 CASSWRDRDEQYF
TRBD1 TRBV3-1/TRBV3-2 CASSQDGQGNQPQHF
TRBD1 TRBV28 CASSPGTVANYGYTF
TRBD2 TRBV6-5 CASSYEVRTSAYEQYF
TRBD2 TRBV7-8 CASSLVKGGRAPDTQYF
TRBD1 TRBV9 CASSRTGGEDTQYF
- TRBV6-5 CASSSPGSSRYTF
- TRBV5-1 CASSSSPQGRTEAFF
TRBD1 TRBV25-1 CASRTGNQPQHF
TRBD2 TRBV6-5 CASRYSGSDEQFF
TRBD1 TRBV28 CASRPGGARQPQHF
TRBD1 TRBV5-8 CASSFRGRRSNQPQHF
TRBD2 TRBV6-2/TRBV6-3 CASSSTSGRADTQYF
- TRBV3-1/TRBV3-2 CASSLLGNTEAFF
TRBD1 TRBV5-1 CASSLDRERFFDYGYTF
TRBD2 TRBV19 CASSLGLADEQFF
TRBD1 TRBV7-2 CASSLGVGQGFEKLFF
- TRBV12-5 CASGPPRLSGNTIYF
- TRBV11-3 CASSSTRGGEQYF
TRBD2 TRBV25-1 CASSGGRRYNEQFF
- TRBV6-5 CASERDNGELFF
TRBD1 TRBV28 CASSFFLGGQQRPSPLHF
- TRBV28 CASSLWLGSGGVGGYTF
TRBD1 TRBV27 CASIAQAAWDRGGGYTF
- TRBV15 CATSPRARTNYGYTF
TRBD1 TRBV9 CASSVDRTGLNTEAFF
TRBD2 TRBV7-8 CASSPQREFGEQYF
- TRBV7-9 CASSQVLTRKNIQYF
- TRBV6-5 CASSYSRGNTEAFF
- TRBV19 CASSNGQHLNTEAFF
TRBD2 TRBV9 CASSVGFAGALGELFF
TRBD2 TRBV11-2 CASTWGGGTSSYEQYF
- TRBV4-1 CASSGNSWFSGLSGNTIYF
TRBD1 TRBV7-9 CASSSSGTANYGYTF
- TRBV6-1 CASSEATGSMYGYTF
TRBD2 TRBV16 CASSQSAGLAAFNEQFF
TRBD1 TRBV5-1 CASRPQSRRQGNYGYTF
- TRBV7-9 CASSTQGGRAAEAFF
- TRBV5-8 CASSYSTRRNYEQYF
- TRBV15 CATSRARGWGEAFF
- TRBV4-3 CASSPKMDSYYGYTF
TRBD1 TRBV5-1 CASSSQTGGLTFF
- TRBV9 CASSVAQGTDTQYF
TRBD2 TRBV7-8 CASSPGLGSLSYEQFF